The 9 T cell receptor beta chains listed next were all sequenced from one sample in a study of cytomegalovirus exposure and HLA in healthy donors. The PCR ran on 60 Vbeta and 13 Jbeta primers. Only in-frame clones appear in the TCRdb table, and some are missing; sequencing was by immunoSEQ multiplex PCR. The top ten hold approximately 4.4% of the sample, which has 150,000 to 250,000 clones, roughly 78% seen once. Sequenced sample: PBMCs. The receptors stem from a woman aged 30 to 39 in good health and CMV-seropositive.

This chain uses TRBV7-2 with TRBJ2-1; possibly TRBD1 for D (6 bases). V lost 2 bases and J lost 9, with 11 bases in between. This CDR3 region has 13 residues. Germline values: CDR1 SGHTA, CDR2 FQGNSA. In DNA form, the CDR3 reads TGTGCCAGCAGCTTAAGGGGGAGAGGTGAGCAGTTCTTC. Translated, it gives CASSLRGRGEQFF.

This clone was counted a single time. V and J are TRBV10-3 and TRBJ2-7, with D perhaps TRBD1 (6 bases). Germline CDR1 reads ENHRY; CDR2 reads SYGVKD. The CDR3 sequence is 13 residues long. V was pared by 1 base and J by 3 bases, with 7 bases between. Written as DNA, the CDR3 is TGTGCCATCAGTGAGTTACAGGGCTACGAGCAGTACTTC. Amino acids: CAISELQGYEQYF.

In DNA, the CDR3 is TGTGCCAGCAGCTTGGGACACATGTCCGATGCAACTAATGAAAAACTGTTTTTT. Translating it yields CASSLGHMSDATNEKLFF. V usage is TRBV5-4 and J usage is TRBJ1-4; no clear D. The CDR3 consists of 18 residues. Germline V gives CDR1 SGHNT, CDR2 YYREEE (reference sequence). V lost 0 bases and J 0 bases, leaving 15 bases between the germline ends.

The chain joins TRBV9 to TRBJ2-4, with 15 bases aligning to TRBD2. J lost 7 bases, V lost 4 bases, and 6 bases had no gene match. The CDR3 covers 16 residues. Germline CDR1 is SGDLS and CDR2 is YYNGEE. Here the CDR3 reads CASSFGLAGGNNIQYF. The CDR3 DNA reads TGTGCCAGCAGCTTCGGACTAGCGGGAGGGAATAACATTCAGTACTTC.

This sequence joins TRBV4-2 and TRBJ1-2; a possible D gene is TRBD1 (6 bases). This CDR3 contains 15 residues. V was cut by 0 bases and J by 8 bases, with 16 bases left in between. Germline V gives CDR1 LGHNA, CDR2 YNFKEQ. The CDR3 is CASSQERDRSRGYTF. CDR3 coding DNA: TGTGCCAGCAGCCAAGAGAGAGACAGGTCCCGAGGCTACACCTTC.

CDR3 region: CASSPRQGAETNEQFF. DNA for the CDR3: TGTGCCAGCAGCCCTAGACAGGGGGCAGAAACGAATGAGCAGTTCTTC. This chain joins TRBV7-6 and TRBJ2-1, with 10 nucleotides matching TRBD1. The trim removed 5 bases at V and 7 bases at J, leaving 11 bases unmatched. The germline CDR1 and CDR2 sequences are SGHVS and FNYEAQ. This CDR3 is 16 amino acids long. The full variable domain, rest sourced from reference TRBV7-6 and TRBJ2-1, is GAGVSQSPRYKVTKRGQDVALRCDPISGHVSLYWYRQALGQGPEFLTYFNYEAQQDKSGLPNDRFSAERPEGSISTLTIQRTEQRDSAMYRCASSPRQGAETNEQFFGPGTRLTVL.

This clone was seen a single time. The chain carries TRBV15 and TRBJ1-4; no clear D gene. The CDR3 totals 14 residues. CDR1 and CDR2 from the germline V gene are LNHNV and YYDKDF (reference sequence). Deletions cut 2 bases from V and 6 bases from J, with 10 bases between. The CDR3 DNA is TGTGCCACCAGCAGATGGGGAGAGGATGAAAAACTGTTTTTT. Amino acid sequence: CATSRWGEDEKLFF.

The rearrangement joins TRBV18 to TRBJ1-2; TRBD1 matches at 7 bases. Trimming took 2 bases from V and 0 from J; bases not matched to a gene: 12. This CDR3 region has 18 residues. Germline CDR1 and CDR2: KGHSH and LQKENI. The DNA of the CDR3 is TGTGCCAGCTCACCAAGGTCAGGGGGTCCTCGATCTAACTATGGCTACACCTTC. As protein: CASSPRSGGPRSNYGYTF.

This sequence joins TRBV5-1 and TRBJ2-3; TRBD1 is a possible D gene (6 bases). Germline V gene data show CDR1 as SGHRS and CDR2 as YFSETQ. CDR3 length equals 16 residues. V was pared by 4 bases and J by 2 bases, with 17 bases between. For the CDR3, the DNA is TGCGCCAGCAGCCCGGCACAGGGTAACCCCACAGATACGCAGTATTTT. Protein product: CASSPAQGNPTDTQYF.